This T cell receptor (beta chain) was recovered during a study of graft-versus-host responses after intestinal transplantation. V lost 2 bases, J lost 6 bases, and 1 base lay in between. Germline V gene data show CDR1 as MNHEY and CDR2 as SMNVEV (reference sequence). The length of the CDR3 is 11 residues. Data came from immunoSEQ multiplex PCR; TCRdb stores just in-frame clones and leaves some out. This sample yields approximately 54,000 clones, of which 84% are seen a single time; 0.35% to 0.55% belongs to the top ten. Turning to this clone: Its target is not known.

The sequence was obtained from a human donor who was the organ donor for an intestinal transplant. J is TRBJ2-2 and V is TRBV27; D is undetermined. This specimen was unstimulated CD4+ T cells sorted from spleen or lymph node cells, taken before transplant. CDR3 in amino acids: CASSLPGELFF. The CDR3 DNA sequence: TGTGCCAGCAGTTTACCCGGGGAGCTGTTTTTT.